This TCR beta chain was observed in a study of T cell changes during pregnancy in multiple sclerosis. CDR1 and CDR2 (germline): SGHTA, FQGTGA. Unmatched junction bases numbered 3, after V lost 4 bases and J lost 2 bases. The CDR3 sequence is 14 residues long. The protocol was immunoSEQ multiplex PCR, while the TCRdb copy is restricted to in-frame clones and leaves out a portion. The sample has approximately 93,000 clones; more than 85% are singletons. The sample consisted of peripheral blood, taken before pregnancy. The source of this sequence is a female donor with multiple sclerosis, enrolled in a pregnancy study. The rearrangement joins TRBV7-3 to TRBJ2-3; 7 nucleotides line up with TRBD1. The CDR3 DNA follows: TGTGCCAGCAGCTCCGGACAGGACACAGATACGCAGTATTTT. Translated, it gives CASSSGQDTDTQYF.